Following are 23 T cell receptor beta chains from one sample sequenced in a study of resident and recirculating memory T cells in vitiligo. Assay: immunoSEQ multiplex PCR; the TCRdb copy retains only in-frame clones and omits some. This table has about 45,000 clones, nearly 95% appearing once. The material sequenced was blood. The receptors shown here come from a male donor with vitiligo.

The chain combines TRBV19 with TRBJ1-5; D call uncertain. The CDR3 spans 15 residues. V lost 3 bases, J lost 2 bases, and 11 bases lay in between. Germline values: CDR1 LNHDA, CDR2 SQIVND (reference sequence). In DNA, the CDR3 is TGTGCCAGTAGTATTGGAGGGTTAGGCAATCAGCCCCAGCATTTT. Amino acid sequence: CASSIGGLGNQPQHF.

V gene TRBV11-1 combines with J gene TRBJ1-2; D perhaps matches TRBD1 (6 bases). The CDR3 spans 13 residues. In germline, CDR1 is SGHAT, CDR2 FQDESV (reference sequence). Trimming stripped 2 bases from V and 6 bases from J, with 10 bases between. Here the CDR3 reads CASSLQGKDGYTF. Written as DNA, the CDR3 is TGTGCCAGCAGCTTACAGGGGAAAGATGGCTACACCTTC.

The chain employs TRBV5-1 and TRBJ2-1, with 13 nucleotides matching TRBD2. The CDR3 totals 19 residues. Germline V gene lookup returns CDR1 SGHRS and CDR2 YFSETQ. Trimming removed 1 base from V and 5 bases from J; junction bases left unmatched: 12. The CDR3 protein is CASSLNSRGTSGEHNEQFF. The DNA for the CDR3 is TGCGCCAGCAGCTTGAATTCTAGAGGGACTAGCGGGGAGCACAATGAGCAGTTCTTC. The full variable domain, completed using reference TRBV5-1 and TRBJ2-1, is KAGVTQTPRYLIKTRGQQVTLSCSPISGHRSVSWYQQTPGQGLQFLFEYFSETQRNKGNFPGRFSGRQFSNSRSEMNVSTLELGDSALYLCASSLNSRGTSGEHNEQFFGPGTRLTVL.

This chain's CDR3 is CASSPGQLNTEAFF. Here the CDR3 DNA reads TGTGCCAGCAGCCCGGGACAGCTGAACACTGAAGCTTTCTTT. The chain has TRBV6-6 and TRBJ1-1, with 7 bases matching TRBD1. CDR1 MNHNY and CDR2 SVGAGI come from the germline V gene (reference sequence). The CDR3 spans 14 residues. Trimming removed 6 bases from V and 0 bases from J; junction bases left unmatched: 4.

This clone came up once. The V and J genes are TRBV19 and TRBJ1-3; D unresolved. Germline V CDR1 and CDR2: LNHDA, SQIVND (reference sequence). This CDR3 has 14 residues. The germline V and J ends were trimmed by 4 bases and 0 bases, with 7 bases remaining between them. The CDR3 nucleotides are TGTGCCAGTAGTAGCGAGAGCTCTGGAAACACCATATATTTT. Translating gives CASSSESSGNTIYF.

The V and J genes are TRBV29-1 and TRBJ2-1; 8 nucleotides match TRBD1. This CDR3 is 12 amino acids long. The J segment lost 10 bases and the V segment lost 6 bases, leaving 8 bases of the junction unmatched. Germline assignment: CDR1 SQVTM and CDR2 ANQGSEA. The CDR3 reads CSVGFGDREQFF. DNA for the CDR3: TGCAGCGTGGGTTTCGGGGACAGGGAGCAGTTCTTC.

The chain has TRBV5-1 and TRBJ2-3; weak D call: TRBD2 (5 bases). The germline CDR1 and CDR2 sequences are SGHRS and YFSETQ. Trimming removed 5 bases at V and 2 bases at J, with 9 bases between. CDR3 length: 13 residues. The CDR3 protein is CASRAALTDTQYF. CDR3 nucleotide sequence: TGCGCCAGCAGAGCGGCTCTCACAGATACGCAGTATTTT.

In nucleotides, the CDR3 is TGTGCCAGCAGCGTAGAAGCTAGCGGGGGGCGCACAGATACGCAGTATTTT. Amino acid sequence: CASSVEASGGRTDTQYF. J is TRBJ2-3 and V is TRBV9; 11 bases agree with TRBD2. V lost 0 bases and J lost 1; bases outside the gene matches: 4. Germline CDR1 SGDLS, CDR2 YYNGEE. CDR3 length: 17 residues.

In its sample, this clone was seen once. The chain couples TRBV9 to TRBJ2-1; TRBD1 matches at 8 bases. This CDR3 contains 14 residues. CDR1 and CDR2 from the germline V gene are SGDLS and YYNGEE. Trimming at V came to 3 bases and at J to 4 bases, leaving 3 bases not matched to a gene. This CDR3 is CASSAQGGYNEQFF. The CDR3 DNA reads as TGTGCCAGCAGCGCACAGGGGGGATACAATGAGCAGTTCTTC.

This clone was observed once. CDR3 sequence (DNA): TGTGCCAGCAGCTTAGGCGGGTTTCAAGGTACCCACTCTGGAAACACCATATATTTT. It yields the protein CASSLGGFQGTHSGNTIYF. The chain couples TRBV7-2 to TRBJ1-3; D unresolved. The CDR3 contains 19 residues. The germline V gene has CDR1 SGHTA and CDR2 FQGNSA. The ends were cut back, 1 base at V and 0 bases at J, with 19 bases in the middle.

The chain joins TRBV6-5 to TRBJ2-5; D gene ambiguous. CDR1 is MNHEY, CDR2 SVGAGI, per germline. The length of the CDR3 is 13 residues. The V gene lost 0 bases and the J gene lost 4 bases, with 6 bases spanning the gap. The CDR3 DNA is TGTGCCAGCAGTTACTCAGCTACAGAGACCCAGTACTTC. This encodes CASSYSATETQYF.

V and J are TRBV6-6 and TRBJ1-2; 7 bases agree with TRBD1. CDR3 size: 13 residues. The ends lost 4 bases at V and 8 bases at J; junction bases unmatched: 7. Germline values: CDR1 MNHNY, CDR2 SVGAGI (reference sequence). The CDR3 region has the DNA TGTGCCAGCAGTTTCCAGGGGGGCGGCGGCTACACCTTC. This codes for CASSFQGGGGYTF.

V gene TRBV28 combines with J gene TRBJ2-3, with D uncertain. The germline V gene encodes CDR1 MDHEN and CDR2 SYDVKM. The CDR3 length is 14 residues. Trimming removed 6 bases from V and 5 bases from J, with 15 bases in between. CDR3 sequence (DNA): TGTGCCAGCAGCCGCCGACTCCTGAAAGATACGCAGTATTTT. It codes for CASSRRLLKDTQYF.

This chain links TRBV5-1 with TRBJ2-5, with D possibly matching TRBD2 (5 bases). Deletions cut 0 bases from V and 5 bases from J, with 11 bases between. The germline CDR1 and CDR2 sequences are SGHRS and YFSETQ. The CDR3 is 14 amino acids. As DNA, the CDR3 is TGCGCCAGCAGCTTGGAGCTAGCTGGGGAGACCCAGTACTTC. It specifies CASSLELAGETQYF.

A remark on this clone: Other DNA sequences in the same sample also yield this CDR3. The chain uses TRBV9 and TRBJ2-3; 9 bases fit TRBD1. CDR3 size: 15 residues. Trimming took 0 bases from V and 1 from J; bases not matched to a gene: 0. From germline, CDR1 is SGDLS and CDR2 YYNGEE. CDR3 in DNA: TGTGCCAGCAGCGTAGACAGGGGGCGCACAGATACGCAGTATTTT. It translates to CASSVDRGRTDTQYF. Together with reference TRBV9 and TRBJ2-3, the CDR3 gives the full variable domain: DSGVTQTPKHLITATGQRVTLRCSPRSGDLSVYWYQQSLDQGLQFLIQYYNGEERAKGNILERFSAQQFPDLHSELNLSSLELGDSALYFCASSVDRGRTDTQYFGPGTRLTVL.

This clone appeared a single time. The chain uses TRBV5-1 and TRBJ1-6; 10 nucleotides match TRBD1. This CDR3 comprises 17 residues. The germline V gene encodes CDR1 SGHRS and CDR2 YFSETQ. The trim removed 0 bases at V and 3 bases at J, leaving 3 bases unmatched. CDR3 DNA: TGCGCCAGCAGCTTGGAGACAGGGGGCAGCTATAATTCACCCCTCCACTTT. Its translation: CASSLETGGSYNSPLHF.

The CDR3 region is CAISEPVPSLGGTDTQYF. As DNA, the CDR3 is TGTGCCATCAGTGAACCCGTCCCCTCTCTAGGTGGCACAGATACGCAGTATTTT. V and J are TRBV10-3 and TRBJ2-3; D remains ambiguous. Per the germline V gene, CDR1 is ENHRY and CDR2 is SYGVKD. V gave up 3 bases and J gave up 1 base, with 20 bases separating them. The CDR3 extends over 18 amino acids.

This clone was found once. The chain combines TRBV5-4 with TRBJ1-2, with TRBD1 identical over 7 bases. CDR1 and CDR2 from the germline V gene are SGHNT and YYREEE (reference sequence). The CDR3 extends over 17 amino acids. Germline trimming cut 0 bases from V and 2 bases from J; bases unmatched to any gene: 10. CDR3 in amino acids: CASSLGGGSSPNYGYTF. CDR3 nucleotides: TGTGCCAGCAGCTTGGGAGGGGGCAGCTCCCCCAACTATGGCTACACCTTC.

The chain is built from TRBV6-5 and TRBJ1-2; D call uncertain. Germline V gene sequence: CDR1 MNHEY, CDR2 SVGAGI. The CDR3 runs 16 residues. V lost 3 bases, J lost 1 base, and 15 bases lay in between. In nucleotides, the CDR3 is TGTGCCAGCAGTTATCGGGGAGTTGGAGTTAACTATGGCTACACCTTC. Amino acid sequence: CASSYRGVGVNYGYTF.

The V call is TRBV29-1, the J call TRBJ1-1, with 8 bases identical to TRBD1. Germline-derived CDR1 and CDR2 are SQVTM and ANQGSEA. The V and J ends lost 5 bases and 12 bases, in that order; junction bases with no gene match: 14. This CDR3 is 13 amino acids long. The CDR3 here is CSVLRQGKEKTFF. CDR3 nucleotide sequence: TGCAGCGTTCTCCGACAGGGGAAAGAAAAGACTTTCTTT.

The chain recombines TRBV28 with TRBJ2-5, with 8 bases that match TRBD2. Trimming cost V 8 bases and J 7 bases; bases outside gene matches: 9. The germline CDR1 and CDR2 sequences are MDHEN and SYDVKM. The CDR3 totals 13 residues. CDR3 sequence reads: CASLRGGTGTQYF. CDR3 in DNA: TGTGCCAGCCTACGGGGGGGCACGGGGACCCAGTACTTC.

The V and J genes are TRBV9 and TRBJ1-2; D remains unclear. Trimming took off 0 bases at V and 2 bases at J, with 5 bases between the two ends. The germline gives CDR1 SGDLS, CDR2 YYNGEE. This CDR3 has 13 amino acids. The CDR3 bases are TGTGCCAGCAGCGTAGGTCCGAACTATGGCTACACCTTC. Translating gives CASSVGPNYGYTF. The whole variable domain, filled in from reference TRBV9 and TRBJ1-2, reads DSGVTQTPKHLITATGQRVTLRCSPRSGDLSVYWYQQSLDQGLQFLIQYYNGEERAKGNILERFSAQQFPDLHSELNLSSLELGDSALYFCASSVGPNYGYTFGSGTRLTVV.

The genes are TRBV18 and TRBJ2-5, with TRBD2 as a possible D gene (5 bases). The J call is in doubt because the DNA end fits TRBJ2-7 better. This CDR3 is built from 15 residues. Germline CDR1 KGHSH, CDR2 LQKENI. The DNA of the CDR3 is TGTGCCAGCTCACCCCTTGAGGGCAGGTCCATCGAGCAGTACTTC. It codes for CASSPLEGRSIEQYF.